A single sample is the source of the 17 T cell receptor beta chains below, sequenced in a study of cytomegalovirus exposure and HLA in healthy donors (dated by TCRdb to 2017 to 2019). Receptor libraries were prepared by the immunoSEQ multiplex PCR assay. The multiplex PCR relied on a mix of 60 forward primers for TCR Vbeta segments and 13 reverse primers for TCR Jbeta segments. This immuneACCESS table, as held by TCRdb, lists in-frame sequences with V and J called but not all clones. Of the missing ones, under half trace to an unresolved V gene in checked studies; the others have no known cause. The sample table holds 120,000 or so clones, of which roughly four fifths were seen once. Approximately 3.6% of the sample belongs to the ten largest clones. Material: PBMCs. The receptors were gathered from a woman aged 40 to 50 in good health and CMV-seropositive.

V gene TRBV7-9 combines with J gene TRBJ2-2, with D possibly TRBD1 on 5 matching bases. CDR3 length: 14 amino acids. V lost 3 bases, J lost 7 bases, and 12 bases lay in between. The germline gives CDR1 SEHNR, CDR2 FQNEAQ (reference sequence). The CDR3 loop reads CASSFQGRDGELFF. The CDR3 DNA sequence: TGTGCCAGCAGCTTCCAGGGTAGGGACGGGGAGCTGTTTTTT.

The genes are TRBV6-1 and TRBJ1-2; TRBD1 agrees at 8 bases. CDR1 MNHNS and CDR2 SASEGT come from the germline V gene. V shed 4 bases and J 8 bases; nucleotides not matched to a gene: 12. The CDR3 runs to 15 residues. The CDR3 sequence is CASSALFQGAGGYTF. In DNA, the CDR3 is TGTGCCAGCAGTGCCCTCTTCCAGGGGGCGGGCGGCTACACCTTC.

This clone was counted once. The chain links TRBV11-1 to TRBJ2-3; 11 nucleotides match TRBD2. J gave up 3 bases and V 3 bases, and 5 bases lay outside the gene matches. Per the germline V gene, CDR1 is SGHAT and CDR2 is FQDESV (reference sequence). This CDR3 spans 16 amino acids. This CDR3 reads CASSLGTSGLTDTQYF. As DNA, the CDR3 is TGTGCCAGCAGCTTGGGGACTAGCGGTCTGACAGATACGCAGTATTTT.

This clone showed up just once. The J gene is TRBJ2-4, the V gene TRBV5-4; 9 bases are shared with TRBD1. Germline lookup yields CDR1 SGHNT and CDR2 YYREEE (reference sequence). With 5 bases clipped from V and 0 bases from J, the junction kept 12 bases outside the gene matches. CDR3 length equals 18 residues. The CDR3 DNA reads as TGTGCCAGCAGGGACAGGGGTTTGTTTAGGCTAGCCAAAAACATTCAGTACTTC. Translating it yields CASRDRGLFRLAKNIQYF.

The chain combines TRBV2 with TRBJ2-2; 8 positions agree with TRBD2. This CDR3 comprises 15 residues. The germline V gene has CDR1 SNHLY and CDR2 FYNNEI. V lost 8 bases to trimming and J lost 6 bases; unmatched junction nucleotides: 11. This chain's CDR3 is CASGDLGLVAGELFF. CDR3 DNA sequence: TGTGCCAGCGGAGATTTGGGACTAGTTGCCGGGGAGCTGTTTTTT.

This clone has a single count. CDR3 amino acids: CGRRGDSTDTQYF. As DNA, the CDR3 is TGTGGTCGGCGGGGGGATAGCACAGATACGCAGTATTTT. The chain couples TRBV19 to TRBJ2-3, with TRBD2 matching 8 bases. CDR1 LNHDA and CDR2 SQIVND come from the germline V gene (reference sequence). The CDR3 sequence is 13 residues long.

The gene calls are TRBV4-1 and TRBJ1-1; weak D call: TRBD1 (5 bases). The V end lost 6 bases, the J end lost 3 bases, and 14 bases lay between the germline ends. CDR3 length equals 14 residues. Germline V gene sequence: CDR1 MGHRA, CDR2 YSYEKL. CDR3 region: CASSVDPGDTEAFF. DNA of the CDR3: TGCGCCAGCAGTGTAGACCCGGGGGACACTGAAGCTTTCTTT.

The CDR3 coding sequence is TGTGCCAGCAGACATAGTCGGAGACAGGGCCGAGGCACCGGGGAGCTGTTTTTT. It yields the protein CASRHSRRQGRGTGELFF. V and J are TRBV7-9 and TRBJ2-2; 7 bases map to TRBD1. Germline assignment: CDR1 SEHNR and CDR2 FQNEAQ (reference sequence). CDR3 length: 18 residues. V was clipped by 6 bases and J by 4 bases; unmatched bases: 17. Looking up the rest from reference TRBV7-9 and TRBJ2-2 gives the full variable domain: DTGVSQNPRHKITKRGQNVTFRCDPISEHNRLYWYRQTLGQGPEFLTYFQNEAQLEKSRLLSDRFSAERPKGSFSTLEIQRTEQGDSAMYLCASRHSRRQGRGTGELFFGEGSRLTVL.

The chain has TRBV25-1 and TRBJ1-3; D is unclear. CDR1 is MGHDK and CDR2 is SYGVNS in the germline V gene. The V end lost 1 base, the J end lost 0 bases, and 7 bases lay between the germline ends. The CDR3 has 15 residues. The CDR3 here is CASSEFADSGNTIYF. The CDR3 region has the DNA TGTGCCAGCAGTGAATTCGCAGACTCTGGAAACACCATATATTTT.

The gene calls are TRBV30 and TRBJ1-1, with D possibly matching TRBD1 (5 bases). The V gene's germline CDR1 is GTSNPN and CDR2 SVGIG (reference sequence). The CDR3 has 13 amino acids. V was pared by 2 bases and J by 5 bases, with 12 bases between. The CDR3 sequence: CAWSLIGDTEAFF. CDR3 nucleotide sequence: TGTGCCTGGAGTTTGATAGGGGATACTGAAGCTTTCTTT.

The CDR3 DNA reads as TGTGCCTGGAGTCTTCTAGGGGGCATTCAGTACTTC. It yields the protein CAWSLLGGIQYF. This chain connects TRBV30 to TRBJ2-4; D might be TRBD1 (6 bases). Germline V lookup: CDR1 GTSNPN, CDR2 SVGIG (reference sequence). The CDR3 covers 12 residues. The V and J ends lost 2 bases and 9 bases respectively, with 11 bases between them.

This sequence joins TRBV5-1 and TRBJ2-1; D gene unclear. This CDR3 contains 12 residues. The germline gives CDR1 SGHRS, CDR2 YFSETQ. V lost 0 bases and J lost 6, with 4 bases in between. CDR3 sequence reads: CASSLDFNEQFF. The CDR3 DNA reads TGCGCCAGCAGCTTGGACTTCAATGAGCAGTTCTTC.

V gene TRBV7-2 combines with J gene TRBJ2-7; 9 bases line up with TRBD1. This CDR3 is 14 amino acids long. J was trimmed by 2 bases and V by 5 bases; bases with no gene match: 4. The germline V gene encodes CDR1 SGHTA and CDR2 FQGNSA. CDR3 sequence reads: CASSPDRGTYEQYF. CDR3 bases: TGTGCCAGCAGCCCGGACAGGGGTACCTACGAGCAGTACTTC.

This chain connects TRBV9 to TRBJ2-3; D not certain. CDR1 and CDR2 from the germline V gene are SGDLS and YYNGEE. This CDR3 spans 14 amino acids. Trimming took off 2 bases at V and 0 bases at J, with 7 bases between the two ends. The DNA of the CDR3 is TGTGCCAGCAGCGTGGGCTTTAGCACAGATACGCAGTATTTT. Protein: CASSVGFSTDTQYF.

The genes are TRBV5-1 and TRBJ2-2; 9 bases fit TRBD1. CDR3 length: 15 residues. The V gene end was trimmed by 4 bases and the J gene end by 2 bases; junction bases not matched to a gene: 3. Per germline, CDR1 SGHRS and CDR2 YFSETQ. Here the CDR3 reads CASSRDRENTGELFF. The CDR3 coding sequence is TGCGCCAGCAGCCGGGACAGGGAAAACACCGGGGAGCTGTTTTTT.

This clone was recorded a few times. This sequence joins TRBV6-6 and TRBJ2-7, with 9 bases lining up with TRBD1. J was trimmed by 5 bases and V by 6 bases; bases with no gene match: 8. The V gene's germline CDR1 is MNHNY and CDR2 SVGAGI (reference sequence). The CDR3 consists of 14 residues. The CDR3 bases are TGTGCCAGCAGGCCACGGGACAGGGTCGACGAGCAGTACTTC. Residues: CASRPRDRVDEQYF.

The rearrangement uses TRBV5-1 and TRBJ2-2; TRBD2 matches at 14 bases. This CDR3 has 19 residues. The J segment lost 1 base and the V segment lost 4 bases, leaving 9 bases of the junction unmatched. The germline gives CDR1 SGHRS, CDR2 YFSETQ. CDR3 bases: TGCGCCAGCAGCGTGGAGGGACTAGCGGGAGCTGGGAACACCGGGGAGCTGTTTTTT. It encodes CASSVEGLAGAGNTGELFF.